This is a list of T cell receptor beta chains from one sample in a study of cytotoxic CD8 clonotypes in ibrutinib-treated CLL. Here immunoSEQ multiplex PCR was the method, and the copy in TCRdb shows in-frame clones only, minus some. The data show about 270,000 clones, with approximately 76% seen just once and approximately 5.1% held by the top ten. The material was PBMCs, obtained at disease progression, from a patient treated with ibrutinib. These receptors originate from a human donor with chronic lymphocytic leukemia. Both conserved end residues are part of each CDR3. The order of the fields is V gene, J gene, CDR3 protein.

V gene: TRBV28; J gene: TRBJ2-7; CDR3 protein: CASRRAGTFYEQYF
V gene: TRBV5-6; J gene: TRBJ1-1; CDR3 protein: CASRKNRGLNTEAFF
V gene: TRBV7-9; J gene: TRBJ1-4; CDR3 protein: CASSLVGGTSNEKLFF
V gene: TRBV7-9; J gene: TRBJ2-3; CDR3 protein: CASSLALGEDTQYF
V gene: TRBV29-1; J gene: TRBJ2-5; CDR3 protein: CSVDRRRGQGASRETQYF
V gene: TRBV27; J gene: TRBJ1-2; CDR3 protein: CASSPYRGDGYTF
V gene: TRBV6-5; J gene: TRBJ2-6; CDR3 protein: CASSYSGQGANVLTF
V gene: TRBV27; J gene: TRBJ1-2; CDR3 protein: CASSASGGAHYGYTF
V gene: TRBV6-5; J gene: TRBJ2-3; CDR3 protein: CASSRDSSTDTQYF
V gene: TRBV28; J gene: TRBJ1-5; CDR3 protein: CASSFRNQPQHF
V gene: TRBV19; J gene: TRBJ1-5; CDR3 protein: CASSPGQGHNQPQHF
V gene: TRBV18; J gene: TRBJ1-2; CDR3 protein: CASSLTTVGGSGYTF
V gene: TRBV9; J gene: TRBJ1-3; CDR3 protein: CASSVGGGSSGNTIYF
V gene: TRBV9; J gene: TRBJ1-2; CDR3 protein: CASSVPGVHGYTF
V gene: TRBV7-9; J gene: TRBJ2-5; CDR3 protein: CASSLLAGGRGETQYF
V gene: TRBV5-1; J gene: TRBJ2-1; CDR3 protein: CASSGVSGQGDFMGYNEQFF
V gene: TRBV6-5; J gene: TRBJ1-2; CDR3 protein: CASRNRGSGYTF
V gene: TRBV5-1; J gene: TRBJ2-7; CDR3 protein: CASSLTRSKQYF
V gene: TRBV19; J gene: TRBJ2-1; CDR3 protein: CASGGDRRGSYNEQFF
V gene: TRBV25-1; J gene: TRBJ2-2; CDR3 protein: CASIARTGELFF